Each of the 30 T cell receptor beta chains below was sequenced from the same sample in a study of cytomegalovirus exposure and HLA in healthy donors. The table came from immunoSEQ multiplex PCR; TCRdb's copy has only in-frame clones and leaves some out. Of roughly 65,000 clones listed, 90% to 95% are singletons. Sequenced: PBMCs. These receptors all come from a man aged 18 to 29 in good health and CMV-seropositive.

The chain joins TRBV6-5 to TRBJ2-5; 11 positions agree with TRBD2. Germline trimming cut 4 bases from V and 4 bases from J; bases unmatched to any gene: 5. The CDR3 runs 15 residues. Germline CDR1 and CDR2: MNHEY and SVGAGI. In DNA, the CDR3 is TGTGCCAGCAGTTCACTAGCGGGAGCGGGAGAGACCCAGTACTTC. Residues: CASSSLAGAGETQYF.

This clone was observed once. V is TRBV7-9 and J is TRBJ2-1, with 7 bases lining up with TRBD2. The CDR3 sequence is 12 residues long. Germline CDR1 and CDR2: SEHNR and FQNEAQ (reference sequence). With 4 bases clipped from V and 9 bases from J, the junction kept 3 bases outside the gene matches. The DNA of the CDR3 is TGTGCCAGCAGCTCGACGGGGGGTGAGCAGTTCTTC. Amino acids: CASSSTGGEQFF.

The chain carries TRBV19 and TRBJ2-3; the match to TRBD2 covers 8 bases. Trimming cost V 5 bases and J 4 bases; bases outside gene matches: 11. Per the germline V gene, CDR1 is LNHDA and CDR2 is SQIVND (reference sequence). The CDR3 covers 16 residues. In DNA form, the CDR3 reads TGTGCCAGTAGTCGCAGGGGAGCGGGAGATGCAGATACGCAGTATTTT. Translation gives CASSRRGAGDADTQYF.

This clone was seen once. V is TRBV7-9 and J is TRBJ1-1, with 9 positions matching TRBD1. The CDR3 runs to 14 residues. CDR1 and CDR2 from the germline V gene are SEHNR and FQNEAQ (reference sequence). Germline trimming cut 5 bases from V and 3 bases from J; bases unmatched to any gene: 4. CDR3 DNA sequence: TGTGCCAGCAGCACCGGGACAGGGTACACTGAAGCTTTCTTT. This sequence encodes CASSTGTGYTEAFF.

The CDR3 coding sequence is TGTGCCAGCAGTTTATACAGCGGGAGGGTTGAGACCCAGTACTTC. Its translation is CASSLYSGRVETQYF. J is TRBJ2-5 and V is TRBV27, with 10 bases identical to TRBD2. This CDR3 has 15 residues. Looked up from germline, CDR1 is MNHEY and CDR2 is SMNVEV (reference sequence). The V gene end was trimmed by 1 base and the J gene end by 5 bases; junction bases not matched to a gene: 4.

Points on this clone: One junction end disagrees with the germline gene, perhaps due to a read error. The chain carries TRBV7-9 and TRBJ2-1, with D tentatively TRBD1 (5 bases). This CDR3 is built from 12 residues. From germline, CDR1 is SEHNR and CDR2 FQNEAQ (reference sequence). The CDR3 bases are TGTGCCAGCAGTCCTTCTGACAGCCACATTATCTTC. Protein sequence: CASSPSDSHIIF.

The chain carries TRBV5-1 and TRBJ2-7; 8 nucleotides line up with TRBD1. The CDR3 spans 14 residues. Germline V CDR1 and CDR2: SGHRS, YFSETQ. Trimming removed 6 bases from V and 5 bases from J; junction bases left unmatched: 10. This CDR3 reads CASTPGQGTHEQYF. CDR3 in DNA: TGCGCCAGCACCCCCGGACAGGGAACCCACGAGCAGTACTTC.

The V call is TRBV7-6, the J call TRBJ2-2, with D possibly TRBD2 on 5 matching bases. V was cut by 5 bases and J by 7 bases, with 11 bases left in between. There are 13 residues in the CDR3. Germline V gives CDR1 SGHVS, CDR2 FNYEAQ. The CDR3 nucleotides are TGTGCCAGCAGCCAGAGGGAAAACGGGGAGCTGTTTTTT. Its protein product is CASSQRENGELFF.

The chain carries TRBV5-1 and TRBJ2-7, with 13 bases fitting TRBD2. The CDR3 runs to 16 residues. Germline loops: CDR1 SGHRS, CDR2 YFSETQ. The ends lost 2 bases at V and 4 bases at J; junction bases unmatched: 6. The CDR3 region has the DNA TGCGCCAGCAGCTTCGGACTAGCGGGAGACTTGTACGAGCAGTACTTC. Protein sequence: CASSFGLAGDLYEQYF.

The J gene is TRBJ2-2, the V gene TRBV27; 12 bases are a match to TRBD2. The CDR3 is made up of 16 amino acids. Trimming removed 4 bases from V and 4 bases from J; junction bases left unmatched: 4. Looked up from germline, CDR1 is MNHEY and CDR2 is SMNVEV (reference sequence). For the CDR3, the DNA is TGTGCCAGCAGTTCGACTAGCGGGAGAGGCACCGGGGAGCTGTTTTTT. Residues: CASSSTSGRGTGELFF.

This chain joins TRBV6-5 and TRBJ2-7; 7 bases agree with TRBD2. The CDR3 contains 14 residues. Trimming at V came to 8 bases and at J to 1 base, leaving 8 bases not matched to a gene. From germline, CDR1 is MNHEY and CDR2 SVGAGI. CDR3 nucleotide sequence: TGTGCCAGCGGGGGGGGACTCCCGTCCTACGAGCAGTACTTC. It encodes CASGGGLPSYEQYF.

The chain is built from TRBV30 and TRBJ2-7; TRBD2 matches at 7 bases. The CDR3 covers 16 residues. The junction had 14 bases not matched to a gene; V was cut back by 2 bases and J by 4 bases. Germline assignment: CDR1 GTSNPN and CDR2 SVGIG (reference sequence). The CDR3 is CAWSKGRAHRNYEQYF. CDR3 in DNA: TGTGCCTGGAGTAAAGGGAGGGCCCACCGGAATTACGAGCAGTACTTC.

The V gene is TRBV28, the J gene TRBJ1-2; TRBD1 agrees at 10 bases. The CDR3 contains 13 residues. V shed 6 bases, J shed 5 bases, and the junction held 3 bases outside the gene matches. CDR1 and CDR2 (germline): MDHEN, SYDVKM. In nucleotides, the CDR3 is TGTGCCAGCAGGAGACAGGGGGCGTATGGCTACACCTTC. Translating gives CASRRQGAYGYTF.

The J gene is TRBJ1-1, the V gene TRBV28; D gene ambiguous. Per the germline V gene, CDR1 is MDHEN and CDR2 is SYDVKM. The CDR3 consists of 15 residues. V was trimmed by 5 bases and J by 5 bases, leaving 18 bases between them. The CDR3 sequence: CASSPKSEGRTEAFF. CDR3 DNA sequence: TGTGCCAGCAGTCCCAAGTCCGAGGGTAGGACTGAAGCTTTCTTT.

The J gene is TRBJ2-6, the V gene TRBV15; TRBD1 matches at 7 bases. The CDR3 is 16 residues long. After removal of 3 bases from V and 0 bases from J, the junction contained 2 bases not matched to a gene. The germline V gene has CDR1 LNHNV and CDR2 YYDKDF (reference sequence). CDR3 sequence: CATSRRQGSGANVLTF. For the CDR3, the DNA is TGTGCCACCAGCAGGCGACAGGGCTCTGGGGCCAACGTCCTGACTTTC.

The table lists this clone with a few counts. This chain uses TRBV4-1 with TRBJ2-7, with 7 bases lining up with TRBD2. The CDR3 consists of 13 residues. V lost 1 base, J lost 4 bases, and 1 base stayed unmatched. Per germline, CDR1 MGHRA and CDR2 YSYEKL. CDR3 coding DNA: TGCGCCAGCAGCCAAGGCGGGGGATACGAGCAGTACTTC. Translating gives CASSQGGGYEQYF.

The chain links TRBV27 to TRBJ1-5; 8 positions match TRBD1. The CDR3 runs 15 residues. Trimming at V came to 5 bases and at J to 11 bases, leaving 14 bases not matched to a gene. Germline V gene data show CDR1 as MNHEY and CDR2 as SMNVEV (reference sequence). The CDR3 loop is CASSRGTGGVRAQHF. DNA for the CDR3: TGTGCCAGCAGTCGGGGCACAGGGGGGGTTAGGGCCCAGCATTTT.

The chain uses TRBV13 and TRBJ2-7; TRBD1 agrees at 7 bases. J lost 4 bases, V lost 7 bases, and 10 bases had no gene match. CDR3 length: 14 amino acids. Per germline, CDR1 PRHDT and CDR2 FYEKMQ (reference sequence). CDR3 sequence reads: CASNYGGQSYEQYF. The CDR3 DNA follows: TGTGCCAGCAACTATGGGGGACAGTCATACGAGCAGTACTTC.

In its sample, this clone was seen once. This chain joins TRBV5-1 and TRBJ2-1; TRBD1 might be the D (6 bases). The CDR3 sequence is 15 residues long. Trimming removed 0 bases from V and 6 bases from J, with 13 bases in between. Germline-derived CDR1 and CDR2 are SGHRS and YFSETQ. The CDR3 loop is CASSLGQVNSNEQFF. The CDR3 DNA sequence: TGCGCCAGCAGCTTGGGACAGGTTAACTCCAATGAGCAGTTCTTC.

The CDR3 loop is CASSQDPGQGVEWAKNIQYF. Written as DNA, the CDR3 is TGTGCCAGCAGCCAAGATCCAGGACAGGGGGTGGAATGGGCCAAAAACATTCAGTACTTC. The chain joins TRBV4-2 to TRBJ2-4, with 10 bases identical to TRBD1. The CDR3 is made up of 20 amino acids. Germline V gene data show CDR1 as LGHNA and CDR2 as YNFKEQ. J gave up 1 base and V 0 bases, and 12 bases lay outside the gene matches.

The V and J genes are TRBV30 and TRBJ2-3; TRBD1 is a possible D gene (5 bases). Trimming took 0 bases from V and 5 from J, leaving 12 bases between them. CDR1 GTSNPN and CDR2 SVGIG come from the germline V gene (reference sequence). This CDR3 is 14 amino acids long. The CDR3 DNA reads TGTGCCTGGAGTGTACTTCAGGGAATAGATACGCAGTATTTT. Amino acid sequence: CAWSVLQGIDTQYF.

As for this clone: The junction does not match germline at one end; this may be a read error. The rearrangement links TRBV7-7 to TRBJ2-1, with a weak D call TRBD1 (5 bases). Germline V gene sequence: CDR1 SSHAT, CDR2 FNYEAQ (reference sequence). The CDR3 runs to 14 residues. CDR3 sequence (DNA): TGTGCTAGCAGCCCCCCACAGGTAAGCAATGAGCAGTTCTTC. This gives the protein CASSPPQVSNEQFF.

CDR3 sequence (DNA): TGTGCCAGCAGCTTCCTGGCGGGTGGCTCCTACGAGCAGTACTTC. Translating gives CASSFLAGGSYEQYF. The gene calls are TRBV5-4 and TRBJ2-7; perhaps TRBD2 as D (5 bases). The V end was cut by 2 bases, the J end by 0 bases, with 12 bases between. The germline V gene has CDR1 SGHNT and CDR2 YYREEE (reference sequence). The CDR3 contains 15 residues.

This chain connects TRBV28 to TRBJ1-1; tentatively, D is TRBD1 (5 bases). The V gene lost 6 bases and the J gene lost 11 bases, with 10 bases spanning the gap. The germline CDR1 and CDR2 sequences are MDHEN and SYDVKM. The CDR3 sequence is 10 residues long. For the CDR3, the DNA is TGTGCCAGCAGCCGGGGGGACGCTTTCTTT. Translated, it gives CASSRGDAFF.

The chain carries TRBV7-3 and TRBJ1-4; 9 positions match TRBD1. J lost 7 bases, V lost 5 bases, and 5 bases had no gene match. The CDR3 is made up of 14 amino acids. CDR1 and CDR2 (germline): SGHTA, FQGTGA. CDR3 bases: TGTGCCAGCAGCCCGACAGGGGGAGGTGAAAAACTGTTTTTT. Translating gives CASSPTGGGEKLFF. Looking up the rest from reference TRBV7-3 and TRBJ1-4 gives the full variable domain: GAGVSQTPSNKVTEKGKYVELRCDPISGHTALYWYRQSLGQGPEFLIYFQGTGAADDSGLPNDRFFAVRPEGSVSTLKIQRTERGDSAVYLCASSPTGGGEKLFFGSGTQLSVL.

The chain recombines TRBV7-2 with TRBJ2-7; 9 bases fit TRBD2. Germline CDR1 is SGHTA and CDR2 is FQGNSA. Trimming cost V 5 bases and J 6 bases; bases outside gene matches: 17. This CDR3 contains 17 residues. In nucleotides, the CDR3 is TGTGCCAGCAGCCCGCCCCAGCGGGAGGCCACGCCTTCCGAGCAGTACTTC. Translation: CASSPPQREATPSEQYF.

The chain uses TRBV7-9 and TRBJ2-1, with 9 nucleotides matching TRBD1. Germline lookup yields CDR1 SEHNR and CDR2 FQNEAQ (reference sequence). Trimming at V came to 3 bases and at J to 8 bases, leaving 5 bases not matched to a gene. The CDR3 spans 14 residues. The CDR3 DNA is TGTGCCAGCAGCTTCTGGACAGGGGAGGATGAGCAGTTCTTC. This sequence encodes CASSFWTGEDEQFF.

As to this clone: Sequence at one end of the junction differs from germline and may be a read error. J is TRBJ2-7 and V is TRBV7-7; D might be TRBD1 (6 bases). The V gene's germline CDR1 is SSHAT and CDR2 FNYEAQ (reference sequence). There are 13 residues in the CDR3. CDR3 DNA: TGTGCTAGCAGCTTGAACAGGGCCTACGAGCAGTACTTC. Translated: CASSLNRAYEQYF.

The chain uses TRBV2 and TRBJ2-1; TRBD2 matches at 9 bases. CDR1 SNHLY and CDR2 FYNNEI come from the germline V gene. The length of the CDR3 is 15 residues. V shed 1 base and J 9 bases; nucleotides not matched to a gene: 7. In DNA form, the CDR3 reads TGTGCCAGCAGTGAAGGTCTAGCGGGAAGGGTTGAGCAGTTCTTC. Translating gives CASSEGLAGRVEQFF.

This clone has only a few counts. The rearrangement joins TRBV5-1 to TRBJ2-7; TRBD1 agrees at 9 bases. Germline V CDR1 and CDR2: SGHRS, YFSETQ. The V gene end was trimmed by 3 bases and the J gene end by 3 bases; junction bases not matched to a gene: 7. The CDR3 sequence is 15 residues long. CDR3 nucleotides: TGCGCCAGCAGCTCCTTGCCGACAGGGGGCTACGAGCAGTACTTC. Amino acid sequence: CASSSLPTGGYEQYF.